The 24 T cell receptor beta chains below all came from one sample that was sequenced in a study of identical twins. TCRdb re-derived calls from the 5' RACE reads in MiXCR, one entry per CDR3 protein. This sample has 210,000 or so distinct CDR3 sequences, with less than 20% found just once. These data were also reused for a study on T cells expressing NK-cell markers.

Sequenced input: CD8+ T cells sorted from blood. These receptors all stem from a woman aged 18-30 years in good health.

The chain has TRBV7-9 and TRBJ2-3; D is unclear. The V gene lost 5 bases and the J gene lost 2 bases, with 14 bases spanning the gap. Germline V gives CDR1 SEHNR, CDR2 FQNEAQ (reference sequence). The CDR3 length is 15 residues. CDR3 nucleotide sequence: TGTGCCAGCAGCGCGACTGAAACATACACAGATACGCAGTATTTT. It specifies CASSATETYTDTQYF.

The gene calls are TRBV6-1 and TRBJ2-1, with TRBD1 matching 12 bases. The CDR3 length is 15 residues. The V segment lost 6 bases and the J segment 7 bases; nucleotides outside the gene matches: 7. CDR1 is MNHNS, CDR2 SASEGT, per germline. CDR3 amino acids: CASSPRDRGLNEQFF. The CDR3 nucleotides read TGTGCCAGCAGCCCACGGGACAGGGGGCTTAATGAGCAGTTCTTC.

The J gene is TRBJ2-7, the V gene TRBV6-2 or TRBV6-3; the match to TRBD1 covers 7 bases. This CDR3 is built from 17 residues. The V gene's germline CDR1 is MNHEY and CDR2 SVGEGT. With V trimmed by 2 bases and J by 1 base, 11 bases remained unmatched. CDR3 bases: TGTGCCAGCAGTTACCCCCCGCGACAGGGTCCGTCCTACGAGCAGTACTTC. Translated, it gives CASSYPPRQGPSYEQYF.

The table lists this clonotype with a few counts. The chain recombines TRBV11-3 with TRBJ2-3; 10 bases fit TRBD1. The V and J ends lost 5 bases and 5 bases, in that order; junction bases with no gene match: 7. The CDR3 spans 15 residues. Germline CDR1 is SGHNT and CDR2 is YENEEA. The CDR3 region has the DNA TGTGCCAGCAGCCCCCGGGACAGGGGAGGAGATACGCAGTATTTT. Translation gives CASSPRDRGGDTQYF.

The chain combines TRBV7-8 with TRBJ2-7, with a possible D match to TRBD1 (6 bases). Trimming pared 1 base from V and 0 bases from J, leaving 16 bases between. This CDR3 is built from 17 residues. In germline, CDR1 is SGHVS, CDR2 FQNEAQ. CDR3 DNA sequence: TGTGCCAGCAGCTTAGAGATACGGACAGCGAGCTCCTACGAGCAGTACTTC. Amino acids: CASSLEIRTASSYEQYF.

The chain is built from TRBV7-2 and TRBJ2-7; D is unresolved. Trimming stripped 2 bases from V and 4 bases from J, with 15 bases between. The CDR3 has 15 amino acids. Germline CDR1 and CDR2: SGHTA and FQGNSA. In nucleotides, the CDR3 is TGTGCCAGCAGCTTAATAGGTTCAGTAGGGTACGAGCAGTACTTC. Encoded protein: CASSLIGSVGYEQYF.

The chain carries TRBV6-2 or TRBV6-3 and TRBJ2-1; possibly TRBD1 for D (6 bases). The CDR3 spans 15 residues. Germline V gene data show CDR1 as MNHEY and CDR2 as SVGEGT. Trimming removed 4 bases from V and 8 bases from J, with 18 bases in between. CDR3 DNA: TGTGCCAGCAGTTCATTTGTCAGGGGATTCTATGAGCAGTTCTTC. Its translation is CASSSFVRGFYEQFF.

V is TRBV5-1 and J is TRBJ2-5; D gene ambiguous. The ends were cut back, 2 bases at V and 3 bases at J, with 11 bases in the middle. This CDR3 has 14 residues. Germline V gene sequence: CDR1 SGHRS, CDR2 YFSETQ. This chain's CDR3 is CASSFGMGEETQYF. CDR3 coding DNA: TGCGCCAGCAGCTTCGGTATGGGCGAAGAGACCCAGTACTTC.

In regard to this clonotype: At one boundary the junction diverges from the germline segment, which might be a read error. The rearrangement uses TRBV7-7 and TRBJ2-3, with 12 nucleotides matching TRBD2. The germline CDR1 and CDR2 sequences are SSHAT and FNYEAQ (reference sequence). CDR3 length: 16 amino acids. In DNA, the CDR3 is TGTGCTAGCAGCTTAGAGCTAGCGGGGGGGCAAGATACGCAGTATTTT. Its protein is CASSLELAGGQDTQYF.

This clonotype has a handful of counts. J is TRBJ2-7 and V is TRBV18; 8 bases are a match to TRBD2. The CDR3 extends over 16 amino acids. V gave up 3 bases and J gave up 3 bases; unmatched junction bases: 10. Germline CDR1 KGHSH, CDR2 LQKENI. As DNA, the CDR3 is TGTGCCAGCTCACCCCCGGATAGCGGGATACTCTACGAGCAGTACTTC. It translates to CASSPPDSGILYEQYF. The full variable domain, completed using reference TRBV18 and TRBJ2-7, is NAGVMQNPRHLVRRRGQEARLRCSPMKGHSHVYWYRQLPEEGLKFMVYLQKENIIDESGMPKERFSAEFPKEGPSILRIQQVVRGDSAAYFCASSPPDSGILYEQYFGPGTRLTVT.

This chain joins TRBV5-1 and TRBJ2-2; TRBD1 might be the D (5 bases). V lost 0 bases to trimming and J lost 0 bases, with 6 bases between them. From germline, CDR1 is SGHRS and CDR2 YFSETQ. The CDR3 totals 15 residues. The CDR3 DNA reads TGCGCCAGCAGCTTGGAGACAGCGAACACCGGGGAGCTGTTTTTT. Translated, it gives CASSLETANTGELFF.

For the CDR3, the DNA is TGTGCCTGGGATGGACAGGGGGCGTACTATGGCTACACCTTC. Translated: CAWDGQGAYYGYTF. This chain links TRBV30 with TRBJ1-2; 11 nucleotides align to TRBD1. Trimming at V came to 5 bases and at J to 3 bases, leaving 5 bases not matched to a gene. The CDR3 runs 14 residues. Germline V CDR1 and CDR2: GTSNPN, SVGIG (reference sequence).

This clonotype was picked up a small number of times. This sequence joins TRBV5-6 and TRBJ2-7; 14 nucleotides line up with TRBD2. Germline CDR1 and CDR2: SGHDT and YYEEEE. This CDR3 region has 16 residues. V lost 3 bases and J lost 6; bases outside the gene matches: 8. This chain's CDR3 is CASSSGLAGAKGEQYF. DNA for the CDR3: TGTGCCAGCAGCTCGGGACTAGCGGGAGCCAAGGGCGAGCAGTACTTC.

This sequence joins TRBV5-1 and TRBJ2-7; 7 positions match TRBD2. V gave up 2 bases and J gave up 5 bases; unmatched junction bases: 7. Germline V gene lookup returns CDR1 SGHRS and CDR2 YFSETQ. This CDR3 is 14 amino acids long. This chain's CDR3 is CASSFGLVGHEQYF. For the CDR3, the DNA is TGCGCCAGCAGCTTTGGACTAGTTGGCCACGAGCAGTACTTC.

J is TRBJ2-7 and V is TRBV7-8, with D tentatively TRBD2 (5 bases). CDR3 length: 16 amino acids. CDR1 is SGHVS and CDR2 is FQNEAQ in the germline V gene. Trimming removed 1 base from V and 1 base from J, with 14 bases in between. CDR3 sequence: CASSLVASPGSYEQYF. The CDR3 nucleotides read TGTGCCAGCAGCTTAGTCGCCTCCCCGGGGTCCTACGAGCAGTACTTC.

The chain employs TRBV14 and TRBJ2-7; D unclear. The CDR3 has 15 amino acids. V shed 0 bases and J shed 2 bases, with 11 bases lying between them. Germline values: CDR1 SGHDN, CDR2 FVKESK. The CDR3 region is CASSQDFNRAYEQYF. The CDR3 bases are TGTGCCAGCAGCCAAGACTTCAACAGAGCCTACGAGCAGTACTTC.

V and J are TRBV30 and TRBJ2-1; TRBD1 aligns across 8 bases. Germline V gene sequence: CDR1 GTSNPN, CDR2 SVGIG (reference sequence). V gave up 4 bases and J gave up 3 bases; unmatched junction bases: 8. This CDR3 comprises 15 residues. CDR3 residues: CAWTWGQVVYNEQFF. CDR3 in DNA: TGTGCCTGGACTTGGGGACAGGTGGTCTACAATGAGCAGTTCTTC.

This chain links TRBV25-1 with TRBJ2-1, with D maybe TRBD2 (6 bases). CDR3 length: 15 residues. The germline V gene has CDR1 MGHDK and CDR2 SYGVNS. V was trimmed by 10 bases and J by 0 bases, leaving 16 bases between them. The CDR3 sequence is CATSWVADSYNEQFF. In nucleotides, the CDR3 is TGTGCCACCTCGTGGGTAGCGGACTCCTACAATGAGCAGTTCTTC.

This clonotype was counted a few times. This rearrangement joins TRBV24-1 to TRBJ2-3; 11 bases line up with TRBD2. This CDR3 region has 16 residues. The V gene's germline CDR1 is KGHDR and CDR2 SFDVKD. V trimming: 4 bases; J trimming: 6 bases; junction bases outside the gene matches: 8. CDR3 sequence (DNA): TGTGCCACCAGTGAAGGGACTAGCGGCTCCGGTGATACGCAGTATTTT. Translation gives CATSEGTSGSGDTQYF.

The chain links TRBV12-3 or TRBV12-4 to TRBJ2-1, with D unclear. Trimming stripped 5 bases from V and 5 bases from J, with 19 bases between. The CDR3 loop spans 16 amino acids. CDR3: CASSIRLPTINNEQFF. The CDR3 bases are TGTGCCAGCAGTATCAGACTGCCAACGATTAACAATGAGCAGTTCTTC.

This sequence joins TRBV4-1 and TRBJ2-7, with unresolved D. V was trimmed by 1 base and J by 3 bases, leaving 13 bases between them. Germline assignment: CDR1 MGHRA and CDR2 YSYEKL. The CDR3 length is 15 residues. The CDR3 reads CASSQARHKYYEQYF. The DNA for the CDR3 is TGCGCCAGCAGCCAAGCGCGGCATAAGTACTACGAGCAGTACTTC.

The J gene is TRBJ1-2, the V gene TRBV7-6; 7 bases line up with TRBD1. The germline CDR1 and CDR2 sequences are SGHVS and FNYEAQ. V lost 2 bases, J lost 6 bases, and 3 bases stayed unmatched. The CDR3 totals 13 residues. CDR3 sequence (DNA): TGTGCCAGCAGCTTAACAGGGGAGAATGGCTACACCTTC. Protein sequence: CASSLTGENGYTF.

V and J are TRBV14 and TRBJ2-7; D not certain. V was pared by 5 bases and J by 6 bases, with 11 bases between. Germline CDR1 and CDR2: SGHDN and FVKESK. The CDR3 consists of 12 residues. The CDR3 coding sequence is TGTGCCAGCAGCTACCCGATTGGCGAGCAGTACTTC. Amino acid sequence: CASSYPIGEQYF.

This clonotype was seen more than once but under ten times. This rearrangement joins TRBV7-8 to TRBJ1-1, with D unclear. Trimming removed 2 bases from V and 3 bases from J, with 10 bases in between. This CDR3 region has 14 residues. The germline gives CDR1 SGHVS, CDR2 FQNEAQ. This chain's CDR3 is CASSLPGGDTEAFF. DNA for the CDR3: TGTGCCAGCAGCTTACCGGGTGGAGACACTGAAGCTTTCTTT.